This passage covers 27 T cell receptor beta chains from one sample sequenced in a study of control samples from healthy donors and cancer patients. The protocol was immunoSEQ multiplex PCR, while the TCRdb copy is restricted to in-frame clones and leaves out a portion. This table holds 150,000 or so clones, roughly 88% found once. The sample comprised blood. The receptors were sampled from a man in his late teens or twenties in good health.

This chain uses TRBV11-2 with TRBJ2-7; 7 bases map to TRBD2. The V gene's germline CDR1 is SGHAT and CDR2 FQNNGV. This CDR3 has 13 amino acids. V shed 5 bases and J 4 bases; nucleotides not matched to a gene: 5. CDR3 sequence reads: CASSLGGWYEQYF. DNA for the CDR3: TGTGCCAGCAGCCTGGGGGGGTGGTACGAGCAGTACTTC. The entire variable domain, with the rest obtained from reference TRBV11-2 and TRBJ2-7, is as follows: EAGVAQSPRYKIIEKRQSVAFWCNPISGHATLYWYQQILGQGPKLLIQFQNNGVVDDSQLPKDRFSAERLKGVDSTLKIQPAKLEDSAVYLCASSLGGWYEQYFGPGTRLTVT.

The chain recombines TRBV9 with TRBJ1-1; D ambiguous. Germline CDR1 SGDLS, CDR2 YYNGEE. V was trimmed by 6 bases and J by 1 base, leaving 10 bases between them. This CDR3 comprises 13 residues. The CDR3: CASKGQENTEAFF. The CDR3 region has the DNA TGTGCCAGCAAAGGTCAGGAGAACACTGAAGCTTTCTTT.

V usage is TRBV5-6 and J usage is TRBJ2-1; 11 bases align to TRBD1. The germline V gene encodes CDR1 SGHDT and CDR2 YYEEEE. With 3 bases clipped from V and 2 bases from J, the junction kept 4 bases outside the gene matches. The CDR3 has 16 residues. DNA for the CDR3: TGTGCCAGCAGCTCGGGGACAGGGGGGACCTACAATGAGCAGTTCTTC. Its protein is CASSSGTGGTYNEQFF.

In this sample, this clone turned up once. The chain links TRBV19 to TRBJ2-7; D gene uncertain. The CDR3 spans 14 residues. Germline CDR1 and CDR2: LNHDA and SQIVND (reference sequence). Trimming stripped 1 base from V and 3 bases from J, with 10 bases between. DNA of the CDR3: TGTGCCAGTAGTATAGGCAGTCTCCGCTACGAGCAGTACTTC. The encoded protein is CASSIGSLRYEQYF.

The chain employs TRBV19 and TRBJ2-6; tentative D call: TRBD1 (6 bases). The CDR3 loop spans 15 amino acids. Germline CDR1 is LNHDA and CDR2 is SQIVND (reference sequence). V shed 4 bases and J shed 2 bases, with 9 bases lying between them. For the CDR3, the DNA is TGTGCCAGTAGTACAGGACAGACTGGGGCCAACGTCCTGACTTTC. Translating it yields CASSTGQTGANVLTF.

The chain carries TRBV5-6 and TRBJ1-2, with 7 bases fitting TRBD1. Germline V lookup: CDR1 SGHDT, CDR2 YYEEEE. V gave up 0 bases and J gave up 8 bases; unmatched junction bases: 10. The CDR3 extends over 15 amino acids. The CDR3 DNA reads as TGTGCCAGCAGCTTGGACAGGGGCGCCCCATACGGCTACACCTTC. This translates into CASSLDRGAPYGYTF.

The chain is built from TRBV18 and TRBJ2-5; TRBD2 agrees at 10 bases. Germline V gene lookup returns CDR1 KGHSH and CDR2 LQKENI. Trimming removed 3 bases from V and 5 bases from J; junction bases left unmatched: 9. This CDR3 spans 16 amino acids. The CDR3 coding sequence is TGTGCCAGCTCACCCCTAGCGGGGGTCTTGGGGGAGACCCAGTACTTC. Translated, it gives CASSPLAGVLGETQYF.

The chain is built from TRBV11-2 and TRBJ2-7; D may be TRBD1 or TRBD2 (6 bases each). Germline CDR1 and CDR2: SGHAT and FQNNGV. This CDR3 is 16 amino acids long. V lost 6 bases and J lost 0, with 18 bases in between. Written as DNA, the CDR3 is TGTGCCAGCAGTCTATCCGGGGGCCGAAGCTCCTACGAGCAGTACTTC. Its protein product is CASSLSGGRSSYEQYF.

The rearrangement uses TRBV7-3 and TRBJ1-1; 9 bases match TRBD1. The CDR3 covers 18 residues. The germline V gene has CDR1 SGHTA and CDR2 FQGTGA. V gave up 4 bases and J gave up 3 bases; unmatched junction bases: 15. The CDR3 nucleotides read TGTGCCAGCAGCTCCTACCCCACGGGACAGGGTTGGGACACTGAAGCTTTCTTT. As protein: CASSSYPTGQGWDTEAFF.

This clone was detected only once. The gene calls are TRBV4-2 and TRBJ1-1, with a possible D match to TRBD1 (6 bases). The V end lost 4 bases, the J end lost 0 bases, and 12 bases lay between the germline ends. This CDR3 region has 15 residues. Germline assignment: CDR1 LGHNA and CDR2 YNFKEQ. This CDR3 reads CASSPRTAMNTEAFF. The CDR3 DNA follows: TGTGCCAGCAGCCCTCGGACAGCCATGAACACTGAAGCTTTCTTT.

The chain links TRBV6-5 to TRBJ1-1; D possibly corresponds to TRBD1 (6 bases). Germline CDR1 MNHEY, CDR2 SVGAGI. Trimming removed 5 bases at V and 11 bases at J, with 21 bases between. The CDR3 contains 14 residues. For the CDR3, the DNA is TGTGCCAGCAGTAAGACCCAGTGGAGGGGGAAGGCTTTCTTT. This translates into CASSKTQWRGKAFF.

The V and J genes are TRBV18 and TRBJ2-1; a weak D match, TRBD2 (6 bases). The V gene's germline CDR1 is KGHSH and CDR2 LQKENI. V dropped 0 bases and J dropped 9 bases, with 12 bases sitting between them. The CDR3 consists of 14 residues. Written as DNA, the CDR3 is TGTGCCAGCTCACCACCGGACGGGGGAAGTGAGCAGTTCTTC. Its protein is CASSPPDGGSEQFF.

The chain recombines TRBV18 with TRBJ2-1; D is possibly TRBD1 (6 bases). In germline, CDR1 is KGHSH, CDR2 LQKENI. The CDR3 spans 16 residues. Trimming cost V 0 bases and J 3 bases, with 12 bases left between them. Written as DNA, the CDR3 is TGTGCCAGCTCACCACCCCAGGGGCGCTACTACAATGAGCAGTTCTTC. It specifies CASSPPQGRYYNEQFF.

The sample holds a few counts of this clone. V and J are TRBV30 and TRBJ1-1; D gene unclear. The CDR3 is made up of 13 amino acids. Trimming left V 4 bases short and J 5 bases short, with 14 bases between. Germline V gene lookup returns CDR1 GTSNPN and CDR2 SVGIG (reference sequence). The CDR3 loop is CAWTATGITEAFF. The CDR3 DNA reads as TGTGCCTGGACGGCCACGGGTATAACTGAAGCTTTCTTT.

CDR3 sequence reads: CASSLGRGGGYEQYF. Here the CDR3 DNA reads TGTGCCAGCAGCTTAGGGCGCGGGGGAGGATACGAGCAGTACTTC. The gene calls are TRBV11-2 and TRBJ2-7; 7 bases are a match to TRBD2. Looked up from germline, CDR1 is SGHAT and CDR2 is FQNNGV. V was clipped by 1 base and J by 4 bases; unmatched bases: 7. The CDR3 contains 15 residues. Together with reference TRBV11-2 and TRBJ2-7, the CDR3 gives the full variable domain: EAGVAQSPRYKIIEKRQSVAFWCNPISGHATLYWYQQILGQGPKLLIQFQNNGVVDDSQLPKDRFSAERLKGVDSTLKIQPAKLEDSAVYLCASSLGRGGGYEQYFGPGTRLTVT.

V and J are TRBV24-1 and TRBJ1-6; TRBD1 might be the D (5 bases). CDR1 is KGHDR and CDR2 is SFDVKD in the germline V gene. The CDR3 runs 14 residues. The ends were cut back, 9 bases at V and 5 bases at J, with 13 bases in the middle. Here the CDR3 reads CATPRGGNNSPLHF. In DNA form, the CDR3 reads TGTGCCACCCCTCGGGGCGGCAATAATTCACCCCTCCACTTT.

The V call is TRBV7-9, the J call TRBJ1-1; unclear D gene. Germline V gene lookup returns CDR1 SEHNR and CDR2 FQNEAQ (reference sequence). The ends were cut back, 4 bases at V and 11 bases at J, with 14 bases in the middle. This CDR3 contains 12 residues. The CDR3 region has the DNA TGTGCCAGCAGCTCAAATGTACGTACCGCTTTCTTT. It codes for CASSSNVRTAFF.

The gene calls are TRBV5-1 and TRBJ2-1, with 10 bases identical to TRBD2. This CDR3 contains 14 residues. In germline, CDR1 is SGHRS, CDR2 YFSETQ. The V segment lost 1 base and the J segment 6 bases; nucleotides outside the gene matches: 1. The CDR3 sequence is CASSLWTSGNEQFF. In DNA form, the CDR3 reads TGCGCCAGCAGCTTGTGGACTAGCGGCAATGAGCAGTTCTTC.

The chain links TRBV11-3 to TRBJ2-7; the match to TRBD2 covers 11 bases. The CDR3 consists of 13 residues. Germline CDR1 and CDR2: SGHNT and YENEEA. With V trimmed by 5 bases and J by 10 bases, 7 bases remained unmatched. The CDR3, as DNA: TGTGCCAGCAGCCTAACTAGCGGGGGCCCACAGTACTTC. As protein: CASSLTSGGPQYF. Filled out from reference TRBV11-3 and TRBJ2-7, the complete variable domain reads EAGVVQSPRYKIIEKKQPVAFWCNPISGHNTLYWYLQNLGQGPELLIRYENEEAVDDSQLPKDRFSAERLKGVDSTLKIQPAELGDSAVYLCASSLTSGGPQYFGPGTRLTVT.

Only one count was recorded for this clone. The CDR3 region is CSVADVTQYF. CDR3 bases: TGCAGTGTTGCCGATGTCACGCAGTATTTT. V gene TRBV20-1 combines with J gene TRBJ2-3; D is undetermined. The V end lost 7 bases, the J end lost 9 bases, and 11 bases lay between the germline ends. From germline, CDR1 is DFQATT and CDR2 SNEGSKA (reference sequence). The CDR3 sequence is 10 residues long.

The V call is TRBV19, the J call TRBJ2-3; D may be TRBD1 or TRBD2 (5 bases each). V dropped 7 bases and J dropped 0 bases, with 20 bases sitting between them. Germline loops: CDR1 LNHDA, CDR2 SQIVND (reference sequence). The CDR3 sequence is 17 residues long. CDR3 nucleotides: TGTGCCAGTATGGGGACGGGGAGTCCCTCTAGCACAGATACGCAGTATTTT. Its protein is CASMGTGSPSSTDTQYF.

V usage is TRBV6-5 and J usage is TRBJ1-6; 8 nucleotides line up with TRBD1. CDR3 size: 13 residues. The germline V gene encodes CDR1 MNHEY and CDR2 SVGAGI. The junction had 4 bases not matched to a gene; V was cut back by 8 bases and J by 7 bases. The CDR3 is CASGRQGNSPLHF. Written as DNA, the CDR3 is TGTGCCAGCGGGAGACAGGGGAATTCACCCCTCCACTTT.

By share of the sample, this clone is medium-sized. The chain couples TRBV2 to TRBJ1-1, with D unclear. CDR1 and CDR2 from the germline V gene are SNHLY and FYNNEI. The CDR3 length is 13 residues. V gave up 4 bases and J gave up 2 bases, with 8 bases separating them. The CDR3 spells CASSGEPNTEAFF. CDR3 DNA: TGTGCCAGCAGTGGGGAGCCTAACACTGAAGCTTTCTTT. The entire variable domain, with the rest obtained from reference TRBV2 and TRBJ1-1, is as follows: EPEVTQTPSHQVTQMGQEVILRCVPISNHLYFYWYRQILGQKVEFLVSFYNNEISEKSEIFDDQFSVERPDGSNFTLKIRSTKLEDSAMYFCASSGEPNTEAFFGQGTRLTVV.

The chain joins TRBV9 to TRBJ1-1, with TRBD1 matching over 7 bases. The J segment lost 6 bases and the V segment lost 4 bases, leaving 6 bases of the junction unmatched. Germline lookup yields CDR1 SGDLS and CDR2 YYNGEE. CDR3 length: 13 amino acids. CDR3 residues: CASSPWGTAEAFF. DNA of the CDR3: TGTGCCAGCAGCCCATGGGGGACAGCTGAAGCTTTCTTT.

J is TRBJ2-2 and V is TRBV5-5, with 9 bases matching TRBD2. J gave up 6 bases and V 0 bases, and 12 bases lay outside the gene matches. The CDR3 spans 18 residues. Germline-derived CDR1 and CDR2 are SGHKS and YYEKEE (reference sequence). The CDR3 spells CASSLAPPRGGFSGELFF. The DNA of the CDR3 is TGTGCCAGCAGCTTGGCTCCACCGCGGGGGGGGTTTTCCGGGGAGCTGTTTTTT.

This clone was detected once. The CDR3 region has the DNA TGTGCCAGCAGTGAAGCGTGGGACCCCCGCTCCTACGAGCAGTACTTC. The encoded protein is CASSEAWDPRSYEQYF. The V and J genes are TRBV6-1 and TRBJ2-7, with D perhaps given as TRBD1 or TRBD2 (5 bases each). Germline V gene data show CDR1 as MNHNS and CDR2 as SASEGT. V was cut by 0 bases and J by 0 bases, with 12 bases left in between. The length of the CDR3 is 16 residues.

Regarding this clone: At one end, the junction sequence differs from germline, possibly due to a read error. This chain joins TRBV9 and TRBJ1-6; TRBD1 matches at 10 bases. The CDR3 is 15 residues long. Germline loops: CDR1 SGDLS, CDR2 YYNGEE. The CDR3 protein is CASSVGTGGSSPFHF. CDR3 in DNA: TGTGCCAGCAGCGTAGGGACAGGGGGTAGTTCACCCTTCCACTTT.